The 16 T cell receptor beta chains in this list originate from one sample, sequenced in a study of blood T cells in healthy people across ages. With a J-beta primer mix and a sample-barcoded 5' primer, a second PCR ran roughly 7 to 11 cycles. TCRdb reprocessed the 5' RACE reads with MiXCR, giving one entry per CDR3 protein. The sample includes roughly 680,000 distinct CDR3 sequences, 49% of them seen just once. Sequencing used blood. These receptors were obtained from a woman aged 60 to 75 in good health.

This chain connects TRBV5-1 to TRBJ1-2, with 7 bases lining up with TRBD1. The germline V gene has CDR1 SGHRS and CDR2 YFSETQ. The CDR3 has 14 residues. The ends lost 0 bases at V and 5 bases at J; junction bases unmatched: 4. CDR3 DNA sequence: TGCGCCAGCAGCTTGGAGCGACAGGGTTATGGCTACACCTTC. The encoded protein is CASSLERQGYGYTF.

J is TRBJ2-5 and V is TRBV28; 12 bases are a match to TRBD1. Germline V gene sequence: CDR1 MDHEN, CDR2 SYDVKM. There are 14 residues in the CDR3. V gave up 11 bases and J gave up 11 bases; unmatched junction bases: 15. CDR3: CASGGGQGANEQYF. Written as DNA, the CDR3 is TGTGCCTCCGGGGGGGGACAGGGGGCAAATGAGCAGTACTTC.

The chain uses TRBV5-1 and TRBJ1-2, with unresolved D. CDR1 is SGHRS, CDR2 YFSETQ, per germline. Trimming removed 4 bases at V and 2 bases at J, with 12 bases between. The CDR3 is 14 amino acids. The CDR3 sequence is CASSLPTENYGYTF. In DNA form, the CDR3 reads TGCGCCAGCAGCCTTCCTACAGAGAACTATGGCTACACCTTC.

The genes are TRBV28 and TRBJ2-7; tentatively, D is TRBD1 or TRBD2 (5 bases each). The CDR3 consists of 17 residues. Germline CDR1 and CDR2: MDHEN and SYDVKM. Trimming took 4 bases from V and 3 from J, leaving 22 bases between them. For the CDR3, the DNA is TGTGCCAGCAGTTGGGGGACGTCAGCATCGAGGGGCTACGAGCAGTACTTC. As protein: CASSWGTSASRGYEQYF.

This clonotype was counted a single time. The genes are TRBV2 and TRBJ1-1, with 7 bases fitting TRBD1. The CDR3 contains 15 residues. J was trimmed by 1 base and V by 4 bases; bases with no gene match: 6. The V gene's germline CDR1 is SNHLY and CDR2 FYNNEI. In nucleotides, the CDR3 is TGTGCCAGCAGTGTGAACAGGGGAGCGAACACTGAAGCTTTCTTT. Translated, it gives CASSVNRGANTEAFF.

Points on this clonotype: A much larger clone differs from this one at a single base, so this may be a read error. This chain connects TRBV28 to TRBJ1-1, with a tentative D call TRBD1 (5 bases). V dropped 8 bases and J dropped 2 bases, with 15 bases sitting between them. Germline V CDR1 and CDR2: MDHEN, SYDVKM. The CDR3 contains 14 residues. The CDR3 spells CASVSGRTNTEAFF. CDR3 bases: TGTGCCAGCGTATCGGGACGGACAAACACTGAAGCTTTCTTT.

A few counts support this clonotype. CDR3: CSVIKPRGETDTQYF. In DNA, the CDR3 is TGCAGTGTCATAAAACCCAGGGGAGAGACAGATACGCAGTATTTT. The chain couples TRBV20-1 to TRBJ2-3; D is possibly TRBD1 (6 bases). Trimming pared 7 bases from V and 3 bases from J, leaving 20 bases between. Per the germline V gene, CDR1 is DFQATT and CDR2 is SNEGSKA (reference sequence). This CDR3 is 15 amino acids long.

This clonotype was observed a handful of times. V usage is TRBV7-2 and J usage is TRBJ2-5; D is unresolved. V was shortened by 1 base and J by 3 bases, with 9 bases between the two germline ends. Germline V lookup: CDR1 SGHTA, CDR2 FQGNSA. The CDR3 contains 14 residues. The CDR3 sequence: CASSLGGQKETQYF. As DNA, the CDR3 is TGTGCCAGCAGCTTAGGTGGGCAGAAAGAGACCCAGTACTTC. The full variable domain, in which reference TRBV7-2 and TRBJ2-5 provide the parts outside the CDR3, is GAGVSQSPSNKVTEKGKDVELRCDPISGHTALYWYRQSLGQGLEFLIYFQGNSAPDKSGLPSDRFSAERTGGSVSTLTIQRTQQEDSAVYLCASSLGGQKETQYFGPGTRLLVL.

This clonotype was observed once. This chain's CDR3 is CASSQAQNTQYF. In nucleotides, the CDR3 is TGCGCCAGCAGCCAAGCTCAAAATACGCAGTATTTT. This sequence joins TRBV4-1 and TRBJ2-3, with D uncertain. Germline V CDR1 and CDR2: MGHRA, YSYEKL. This CDR3 spans 12 amino acids. The germline V and J ends were trimmed by 1 base and 7 bases, with 6 bases remaining between them.

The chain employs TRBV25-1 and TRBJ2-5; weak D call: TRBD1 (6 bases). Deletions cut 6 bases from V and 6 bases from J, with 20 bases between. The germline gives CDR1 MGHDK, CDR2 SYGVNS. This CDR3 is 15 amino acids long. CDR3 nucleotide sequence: TGTGCCAGCAGCCCAACAGGGATGAAGGAAAAGACCCAGTACTTC. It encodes CASSPTGMKEKTQYF.

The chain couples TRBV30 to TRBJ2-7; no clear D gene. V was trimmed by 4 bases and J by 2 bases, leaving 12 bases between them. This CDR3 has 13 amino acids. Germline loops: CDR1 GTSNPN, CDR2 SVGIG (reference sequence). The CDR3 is CAWNPRGTYEQYF. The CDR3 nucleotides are TGTGCCTGGAATCCCCGTGGGACCTACGAGCAGTACTTC.

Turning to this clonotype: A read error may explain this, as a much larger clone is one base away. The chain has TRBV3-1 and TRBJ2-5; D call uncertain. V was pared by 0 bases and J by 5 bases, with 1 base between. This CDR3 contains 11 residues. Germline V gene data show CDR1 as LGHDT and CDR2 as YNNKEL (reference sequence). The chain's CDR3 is CASSQDETQYF. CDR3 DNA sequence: TGTGCCAGCAGCCAAGACGAGACCCAGTACTTC.

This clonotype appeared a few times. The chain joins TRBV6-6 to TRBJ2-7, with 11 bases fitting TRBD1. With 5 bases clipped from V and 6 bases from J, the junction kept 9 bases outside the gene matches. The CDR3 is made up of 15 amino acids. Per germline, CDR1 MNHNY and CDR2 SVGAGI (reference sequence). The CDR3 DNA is TGTGCCAGCAGTCATACCGGACAGGGGGCCCGCGAGCAGTACTTC. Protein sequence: CASSHTGQGAREQYF.

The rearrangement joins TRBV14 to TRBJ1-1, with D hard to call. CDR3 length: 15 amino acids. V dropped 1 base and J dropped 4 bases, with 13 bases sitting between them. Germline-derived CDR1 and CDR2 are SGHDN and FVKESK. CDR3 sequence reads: CASSQVEGGVTEAFF. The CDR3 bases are TGTGCCAGCAGCCAAGTGGAGGGTGGGGTCACTGAAGCTTTCTTT.

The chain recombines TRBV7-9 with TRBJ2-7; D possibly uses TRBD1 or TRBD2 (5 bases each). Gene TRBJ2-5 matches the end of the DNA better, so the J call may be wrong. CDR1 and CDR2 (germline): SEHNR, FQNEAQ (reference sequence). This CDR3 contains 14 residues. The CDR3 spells CASSFGADRETQYF. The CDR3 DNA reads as TGTGCCAGCAGCTTCGGGGCGGACCGAGAGACCCAGTACTTC.

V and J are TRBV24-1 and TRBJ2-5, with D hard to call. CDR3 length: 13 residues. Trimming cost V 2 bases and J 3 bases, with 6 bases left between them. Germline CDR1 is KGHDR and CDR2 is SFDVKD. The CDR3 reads CATSDYGEETQYF. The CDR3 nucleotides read TGTGCCACCAGTGATTATGGGGAAGAGACCCAGTACTTC.